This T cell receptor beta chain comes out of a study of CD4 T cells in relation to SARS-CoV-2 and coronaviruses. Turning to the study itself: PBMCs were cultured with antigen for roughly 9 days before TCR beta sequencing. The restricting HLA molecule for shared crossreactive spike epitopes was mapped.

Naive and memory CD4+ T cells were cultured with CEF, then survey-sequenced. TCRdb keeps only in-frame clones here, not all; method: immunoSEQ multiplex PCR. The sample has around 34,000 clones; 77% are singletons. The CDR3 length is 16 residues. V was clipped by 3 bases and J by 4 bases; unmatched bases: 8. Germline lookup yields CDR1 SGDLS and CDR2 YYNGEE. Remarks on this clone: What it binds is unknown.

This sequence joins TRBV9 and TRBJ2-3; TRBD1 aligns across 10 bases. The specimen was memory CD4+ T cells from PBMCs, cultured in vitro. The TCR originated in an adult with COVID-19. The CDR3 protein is CASSARDRGYPDTQYF. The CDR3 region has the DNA TGTGCCAGCAGCGCGCGGGACAGGGGATATCCAGATACGCAGTATTTT. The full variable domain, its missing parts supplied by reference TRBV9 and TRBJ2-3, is DSGVTQTPKHLITATGQRVTLRCSPRSGDLSVYWYQQSLDQGLQFLIQYYNGEERAKGNILERFSAQQFPDLHSELNLSSLELGDSALYFCASSARDRGYPDTQYFGPGTRLTVL.